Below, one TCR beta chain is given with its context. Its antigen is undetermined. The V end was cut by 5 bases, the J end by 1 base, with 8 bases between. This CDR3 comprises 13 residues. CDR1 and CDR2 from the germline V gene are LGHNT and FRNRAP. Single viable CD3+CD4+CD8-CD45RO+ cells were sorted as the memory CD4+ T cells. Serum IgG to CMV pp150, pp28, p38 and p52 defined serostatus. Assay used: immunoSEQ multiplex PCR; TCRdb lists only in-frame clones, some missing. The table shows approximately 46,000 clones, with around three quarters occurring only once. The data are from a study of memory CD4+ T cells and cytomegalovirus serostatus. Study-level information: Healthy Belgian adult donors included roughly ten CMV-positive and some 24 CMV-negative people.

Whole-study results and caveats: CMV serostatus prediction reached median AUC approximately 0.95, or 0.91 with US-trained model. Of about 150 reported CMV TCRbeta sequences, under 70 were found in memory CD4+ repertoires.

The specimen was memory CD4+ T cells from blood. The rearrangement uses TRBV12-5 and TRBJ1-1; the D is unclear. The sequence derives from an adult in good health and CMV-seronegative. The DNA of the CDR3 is TGTGCTAGTGGTAGAAGGCCGAACACTGAAGCTTTCTTT. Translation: CASGRRPNTEAFF.